This is a list of T cell receptor beta chains from one sample in a study of T cell repertoires in cytomegalovirus infection. TCRdb re-called the reads with MiXCR, one entry per CDR3 protein. Counted here are about 500,000 distinct CDR3 sequences, about 33% occurring once; the ten biggest clones make up roughly 15%. These receptors' antigens are unknown. Specimen: cultured PBMCs, collected from culture after CMV antigen stimulation. The receptors derive from a human donor in good health (CMV status not recorded). Some clones in this sample may be carry-over from other donors' samples. The CDR3 runs from the conserved cysteine through the conserved F or W. D genes are given only for firm matches. Not all rows give a size; the values are once, few, many and, for expanded clones, a class.

>TRBJ2-3|many|TRBV7-2|NA
CASSISGFRTDTQYF
TGTGCCAGCAGCATTAGCGGATTTCGCACAGATACGCAGTATTTT
>TRBJ1-1|NA|TRBV4-1|NA
CASSQSAWTETFF
TGCGCCAGCAGCCAATCCGCGTGGACTGAAACTTTCTTT
>TRBJ2-7|few|TRBV9|TRBD2
CASSGDYSSYEQYF
TGTGCCAGCAGCGGGGACTACAGCTCCTACGAGCAGTACTTC
>TRBJ2-3|NA|TRBV6-2/TRBV6-3|NA
CASSNAGGPRDSSTDTQYF
TGTGCCAGCAGTAATGCTGGGGGTCCCCGGGACTCGAGCACAGATACGCAGTATTTT
>TRBJ2-7|NA|TRBV6-2/TRBV6-3|NA
CASSRDMSYEQYF
TGTGCCAGCAGTCGCGACATGTCCTACGAGCAGTACTTC
>TRBJ2-1|few|TRBV6-1|TRBD2
CASISSGAGGPSSYNEQFF
TGTGCCAGCATCTCTTCTGGGGCGGGAGGCCCAAGCTCCTACAATGAGCAGTTCTTC
>TRBJ1-1|NA|TRBV12-3/TRBV12-4|TRBD1
CASYLRRGGRNTEAFF
TGTGCCAGCTACTTAAGGCGAGGGGGCCGGAACACTGAAGCTTTCTTT
>TRBJ2-1|NA|TRBV19|TRBD2
CASRPGLARFF
TGTGCCAGTAGGCCGGGACTAGCGAGGTTCTTC
>TRBJ1-2|NA|TRBV28|NA
CASRDLYGYTF
TGTGCCAGCCGGGATCTCTATGGCTACACCTTC
>TRBJ1-1|NA|TRBV5-1|NA
CASSDGGPMNTEAFF
TGCGCCAGCAGCGACGGGGGTCCGATGAACACTGAAGCTTTCTTT
>TRBJ1-3|NA|TRBV7-9|TRBD1
CASSSFGDRGSFAGNTIYF
TGTGCCAGCAGCTCCTTCGGAGACAGGGGAAGCTTTGCTGGAAACACCATATATTTT
>TRBJ1-2|few|TRBV12-3/TRBV12-4|NA
CASSIGSGYTF
TGTGCCAGCAGTATAGGTTCTGGCTACACCTTC
>TRBJ1-2|NA|TRBV12-3/TRBV12-4|NA
CASSNRGGYTF
TGTGCCAGCAGCAACCGGGGTGGCTACACCTTC